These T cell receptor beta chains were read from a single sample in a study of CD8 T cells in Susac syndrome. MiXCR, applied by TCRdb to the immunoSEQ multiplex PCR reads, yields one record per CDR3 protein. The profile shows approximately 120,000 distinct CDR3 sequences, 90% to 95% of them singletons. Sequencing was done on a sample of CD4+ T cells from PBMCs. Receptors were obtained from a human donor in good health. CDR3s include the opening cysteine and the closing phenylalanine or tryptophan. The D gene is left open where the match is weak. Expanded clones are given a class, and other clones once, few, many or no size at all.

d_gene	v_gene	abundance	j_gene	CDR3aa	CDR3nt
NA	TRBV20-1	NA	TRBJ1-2	CSARGTETGYTF	TGCAGTGCTAGGGGGACTGAGACTGGCTACACCTTC
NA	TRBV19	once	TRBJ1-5	CASSIDLDQPQHF	TGTGCCAGTAGTATAGATCTTGATCAGCCCCAGCATTTT
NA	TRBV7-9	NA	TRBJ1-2	CASSPFLMDYGYTF	TGTGCCAGCAGCCCATTTCTTATGGACTATGGCTACACCTTC
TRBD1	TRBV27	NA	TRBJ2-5	CASSLSTGTVETQYF	TGTGCCAGCAGTTTATCCACCGGGACAGTCGAGACCCAGTACTTC
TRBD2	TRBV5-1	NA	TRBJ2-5	CASSPAGGREETQYF	TGCGCCAGCAGCCCCGCGGGCGGGAGGGAAGAGACCCAGTACTTC
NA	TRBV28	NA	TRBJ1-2	CASSSFRVYGYTF	TGTGCCAGCAGTTCATTTAGGGTCTATGGCTACACCTTC
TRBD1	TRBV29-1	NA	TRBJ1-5	CSVALGTGSSQPQHF	TGCAGCGTTGCGCTTGGGACAGGGTCGAGTCAGCCCCAGCATTTT
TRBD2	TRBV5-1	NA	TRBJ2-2	CASSSHGTSGSTNTGELFF	TGCGCCAGCAGCTCCCACGGGACTAGCGGGAGCACGAACACCGGGGAGCTGTTTTTT
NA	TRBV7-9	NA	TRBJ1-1	CAQSVGETEAFF	TGTGCCCAGTCCGTTGGGGAAACTGAAGCTTTCTTT
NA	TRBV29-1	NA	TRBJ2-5	CSGEGYQETQYF	TGCAGCGGGGAAGGGTACCAAGAGACCCAGTACTTC
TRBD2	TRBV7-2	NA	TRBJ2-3	CASSPLGLASTDTQYF	TGTGCCAGCAGCCCCCTGGGACTAGCTAGCACAGATACGCAGTATTTT
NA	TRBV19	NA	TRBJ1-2	CASSILNSMDYGYTF	TGTGCCAGTAGTATTTTAAATAGTATGGACTATGGCTACACCTTC
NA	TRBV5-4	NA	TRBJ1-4	CASSLAPREKLFF	TGTGCCAGCAGCTTGGCCCCTCGTGAAAAACTGTTTTTT
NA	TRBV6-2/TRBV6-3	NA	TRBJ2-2	CASRGRDGNTGELFF	TGTGCCAGCAGGGGAAGGGACGGGAACACCGGGGAGCTGTTTTTT
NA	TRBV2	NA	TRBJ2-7	CASSPQGKGAEQYF	TGTGCCAGCAGTCCCCAGGGCAAAGGGGCCGAGCAGTACTTC
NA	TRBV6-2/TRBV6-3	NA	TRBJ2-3	CASSHPAGSTDTQYF	TGTGCCAGCAGCCATCCGGCGGGGAGCACAGATACGCAGTATTTT
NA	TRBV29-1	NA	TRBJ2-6	CSVEATSSGANVLTF	TGCAGCGTTGAGGCGACAAGCTCTGGGGCCAACGTCCTGACTTTC
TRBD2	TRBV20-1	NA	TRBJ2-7	CSAPGLAGGPRQYF	TGCAGTGCTCCGGGACTAGCGGGGGGTCCGAGGCAGTACTTC
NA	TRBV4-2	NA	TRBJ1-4	CASSQDSGRGRDEKLFF	TGTGCCAGCAGCCAAGATTCGGGAAGGGGTAGAGACGAAAAACTGTTTTTT
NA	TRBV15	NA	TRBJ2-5	CATSRDPLGAETQYF	TGTGCCACCAGCAGAGATCCGTTGGGGGCCGAGACCCAGTACTTC
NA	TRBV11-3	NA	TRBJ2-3	CASSLGPADTQYF	TGTGCCAGCAGCTTAGGACCGGCAGATACGCAGTATTTT
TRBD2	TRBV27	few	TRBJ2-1	CASSSGAGARNEQFF	TGTGCCAGCAGTTCCGGAGCGGGAGCTAGGAATGAGCAGTTCTTC
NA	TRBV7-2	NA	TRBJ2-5	CASSYYWGGEETQYF	TGTGCCAGCAGCTATTACTGGGGGGGCGAAGAGACCCAGTACTTC
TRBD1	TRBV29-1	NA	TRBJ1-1	CSAGGTGLAEAFF	TGCAGCGCCGGTGGGACAGGGCTTGCTGAAGCTTTCTTT
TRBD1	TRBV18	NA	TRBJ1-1	CASSPRTGPGTEAFF	TGTGCCAGCTCACCACGGACAGGGCCGGGGACTGAAGCTTTCTTT
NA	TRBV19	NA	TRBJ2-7	CASSPRVSSYEQYF	TGTGCCAGTAGTCCCCGGGTCAGCTCCTACGAGCAGTACTTC
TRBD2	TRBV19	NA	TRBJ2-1	CASSISGRAGYNEQFF	TGTGCCAGTAGTATAAGCGGGAGGGCCGGGTACAATGAGCAGTTCTTC
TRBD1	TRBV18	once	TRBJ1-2	CASSPDRGSGHGYTF	TGTGCCAGCTCACCCGACAGGGGATCGGGGCATGGCTACACCTTC